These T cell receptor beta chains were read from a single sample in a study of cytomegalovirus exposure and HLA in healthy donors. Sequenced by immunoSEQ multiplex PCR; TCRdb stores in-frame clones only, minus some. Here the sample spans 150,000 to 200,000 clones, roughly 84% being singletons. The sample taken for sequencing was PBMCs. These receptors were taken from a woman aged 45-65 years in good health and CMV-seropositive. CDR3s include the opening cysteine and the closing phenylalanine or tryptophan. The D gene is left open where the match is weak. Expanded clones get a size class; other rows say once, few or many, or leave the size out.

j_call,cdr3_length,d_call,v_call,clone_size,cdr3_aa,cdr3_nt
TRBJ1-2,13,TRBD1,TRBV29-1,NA,CSVEGQGSYGYTF,TGCAGCGTTGAGGGACAGGGTAGCTATGGCTACACCTTC
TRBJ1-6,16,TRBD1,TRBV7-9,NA,CASSAGQGSGNSPLHF,TGTGCCAGCAGCGCCGGACAGGGGTCAGGGAATTCACCCCTCCACTTT
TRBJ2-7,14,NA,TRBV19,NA,CASSNRETTYEQYF,TGTGCCAGTAGTAACCGGGAGACTACCTACGAGCAGTACTTC
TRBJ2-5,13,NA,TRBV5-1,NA,CASSVPGGETQYF,TGCGCCAGCAGCGTACCCGGGGGAGAGACCCAGTACTTC
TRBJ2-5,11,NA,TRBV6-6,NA,CASGLTETQYF,TGTGCCAGCGGGCTAACGGAGACCCAGTACTTC
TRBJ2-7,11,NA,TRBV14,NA,CASSLASEQYF,TGTGCCAGCAGTCTAGCTAGCGAGCAGTACTTC
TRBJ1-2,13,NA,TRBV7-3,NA,CASSQSGTGGYTF,TGTGCCAGCAGCCAAAGCGGGACGGGTGGCTACACCTTC
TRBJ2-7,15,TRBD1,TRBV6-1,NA,CASRSSGTGLYEQYF,TGTGCCAGCAGGTCCTCCGGGACAGGGTTGTACGAGCAGTACTTC
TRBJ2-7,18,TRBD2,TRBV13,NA,CASSLGLRGLAGAYEQYF,TGTGCCAGCAGCTTAGGCCTAAGGGGACTAGCGGGGGCCTACGAGCAGTACTTC
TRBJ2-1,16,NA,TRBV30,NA,CAWSVRRVSSYNEQFF,TGTGCCTGGAGTGTCCGGCGGGTTAGCTCCTACAATGAGCAGTTCTTC
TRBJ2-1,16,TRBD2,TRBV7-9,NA,CSSSSWTSGDYNEQFF,TGTTCCAGCAGCTCGTGGACTAGCGGTGACTACAATGAGCAGTTCTTC
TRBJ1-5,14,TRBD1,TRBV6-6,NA,CASSLRQGGQPQHF,TGTGCCAGCAGTCTACGACAGGGGGGGCAGCCCCAGCATTTT
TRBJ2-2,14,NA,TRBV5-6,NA,CASSLTRNTGELFF,TGTGCCAGCAGCCTGACTAGGAACACCGGGGAGCTGTTTTTT
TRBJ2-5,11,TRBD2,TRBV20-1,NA,CSARGGETQYF,TGCAGTGCTAGGGGGGGGGAGACCCAGTACTTC
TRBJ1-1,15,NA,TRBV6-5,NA,CASSYLGGGGGEAFF,TGTGCCAGCAGTTATTTGGGGGGAGGTGGTGGGGAAGCTTTCTTT
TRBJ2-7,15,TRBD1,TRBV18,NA,CASSPPGQGITEQYF,TGTGCCAGCTCACCACCGGGACAGGGTATTACCGAGCAGTACTTC
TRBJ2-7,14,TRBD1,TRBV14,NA,CASSVGQGNYEQYF,TGTGCCAGCAGCGTGGGACAGGGAAACTACGAGCAGTACTTC
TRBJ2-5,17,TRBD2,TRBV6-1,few,CASSAHGTSGGVETQYF,TGTGCCAGCAGTGCCCACGGGACTAGCGGGGGAGTAGAGACCCAGTACTTC
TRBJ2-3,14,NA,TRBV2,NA,CATNIQVSADTQYF,TGTGCCACAAACATACAGGTCTCGGCAGATACGCAGTATTTT
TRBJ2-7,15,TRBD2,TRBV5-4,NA,CASSSAGEPSYEQYF,TGTGCCAGCAGCTCGGCGGGGGAGCCCTCCTACGAGCAGTACTTC
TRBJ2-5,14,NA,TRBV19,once,CASTNAGIGETQYF,TGTGCCAGTACAAATGCGGGGATCGGAGAGACCCAGTACTTC
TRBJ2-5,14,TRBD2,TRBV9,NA,CASSILSGGAAQYF,TGTGCCAGCAGCATCCTAAGCGGGGGGGCTGCCCAGTACTTC
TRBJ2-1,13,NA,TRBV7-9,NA,CASSLEEGYEQFF,TGTGCCAGCAGCTTAGAGGAGGGGTACGAGCAGTTCTTC
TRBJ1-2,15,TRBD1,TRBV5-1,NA,CASSLGQGGNYGYTF,TGCGCCAGCAGCTTGGGGCAGGGGGGTAACTATGGCTACACCTTC
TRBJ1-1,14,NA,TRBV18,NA,CASSVIGSNTEAFF,TGTGCCAGCTCGGTCATCGGTTCGAACACTGAAGCTTTCTTT
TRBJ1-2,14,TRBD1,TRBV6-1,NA,CASSPRGQGGGYTF,TGTGCCAGCAGTCCCCGAGGACAGGGGGGTGGCTACACCTTC
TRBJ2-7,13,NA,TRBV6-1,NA,CASSYAQAYEQYF,TGTGCCAGCAGTTATGCCCAGGCCTACGAGCAGTACTTC
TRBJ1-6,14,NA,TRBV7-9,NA,CASSFGENNSPLHF,TGTGCCAGCAGCTTCGGGGAAAACAATTCACCCCTCCACTTT
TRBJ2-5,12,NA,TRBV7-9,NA,CASGSIRETQYF,TGTGCCAGCGGATCGATCAGGGAGACCCAGTACTTC
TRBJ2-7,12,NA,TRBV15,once,CATSRGSYEQYF,TGTGCCACCAGCAGGGGCAGTTACGAGCAGTACTTC
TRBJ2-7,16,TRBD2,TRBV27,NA,CASSRDPSGGSYEQYF,TGTGCCAGCAGCCGTGACCCTAGCGGGGGGTCCTACGAGCAGTACTTC
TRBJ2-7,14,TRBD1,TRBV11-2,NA,CASSQSGTVYEQYF,TGTGCCAGCAGCCAATCCGGGACAGTTTACGAGCAGTACTTC
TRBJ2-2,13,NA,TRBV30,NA,CAWSVRDTGELFF,TGTGCCTGGAGTGTGAGGGACACCGGGGAGCTGTTTTTT
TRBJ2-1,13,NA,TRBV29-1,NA,CSVGWSSYNEQFF,TGCAGCGTTGGGTGGAGCTCCTACAATGAGCAGTTCTTC
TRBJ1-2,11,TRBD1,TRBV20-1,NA,CSARDPTGQTF,TGCAGTGCTAGAGACCCGACAGGGCAGACCTTC
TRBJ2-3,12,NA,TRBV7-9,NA,CSSRQIADTQYF,TGTTCCAGCAGACAAATCGCAGATACGCAGTATTTT
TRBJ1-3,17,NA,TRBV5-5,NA,CASSLALPGTPGNTIYF,TGTGCCAGCAGCTTGGCCCTCCCCGGGACACCTGGAAACACCATATATTTT
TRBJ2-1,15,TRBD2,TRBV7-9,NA,CASSLAGLAGGTSFF,TGTGCCAGCAGCTTAGCGGGACTAGCGGGGGGTACGTCGTTCTTC
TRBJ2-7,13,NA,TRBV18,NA,CASSPAGSYEQYF,TGTGCCAGCTCACCAGCAGGGTCCTACGAGCAGTACTTC
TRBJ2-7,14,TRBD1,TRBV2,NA,CASSDATGAGEQYF,TGTGCCAGCAGTGATGCGACAGGGGCGGGCGAGCAGTACTTC
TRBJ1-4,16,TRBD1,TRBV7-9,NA,CASSTDRGTVNEKLFF,TGTGCCAGCAGCACGGACAGGGGGACTGTTAATGAAAAACTGTTTTTT
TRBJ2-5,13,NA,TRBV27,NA,CASSQGQQETQYF,TGTGCCAGCAGTCAAGGACAGCAAGAGACCCAGTACTTC
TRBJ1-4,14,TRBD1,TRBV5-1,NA,CASKEGTGSEKLFF,TGCGCCAGCAAGGAAGGGACAGGGAGTGAAAAACTGTTTTTT
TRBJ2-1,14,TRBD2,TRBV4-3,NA,CASSQNSGDNEQFF,TGCGCCAGCAGCCAAAATAGCGGGGACAATGAGCAGTTCTTC
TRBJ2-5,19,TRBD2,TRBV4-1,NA,CASSQGALAGGPRFETQYF,TGCGCCAGCAGCCAAGGAGCTCTAGCGGGGGGTCCTAGGTTTGAGACCCAGTACTTC
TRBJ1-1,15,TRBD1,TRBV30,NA,CAWSRTGGGNTEAFF,TGTGCCTGGAGTCGGACAGGGGGCGGGAACACTGAAGCTTTCTTT
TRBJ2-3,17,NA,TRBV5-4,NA,CASSLGGASGNTDTQYF,TGTGCCAGCAGCTTGGGGGGGGCTAGCGGTAACACAGATACGCAGTATTTT
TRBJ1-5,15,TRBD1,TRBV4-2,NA,CASSQLRQGNQPQHF,TGTGCCAGCAGCCAACTGAGACAGGGGAATCAGCCCCAGCATTTT